This TCR beta chain was sequenced in a study of shared clonotypes between healthy human individuals. The count of this clone is one. Donors included only healthy HIV-negative adults lacking recent acute infections or vaccinations. Profiling relied on immunoSEQ multiplex PCR, and the TCRdb table lists in-frame clones only, not all of them. The sample contains about 960,000 clones, approximately 80% of which appear only once. The CDR3 runs 17 residues. CDR1 and CDR2 (germline): LNHDA, SQIVND (reference sequence). V was cut by 4 bases and J by 2 bases, with 20 bases left in between. This sequence originates from a man aged 18-30 years in good health. The material sequenced was memory CD4+ T cells sorted from blood. Indicated subset: CD45RA-negative fraction. The rearrangement joins TRBV19 to TRBJ1-1; no firm D call. CDR3 nucleotides: TGTGCCAGTAGTAATGTAGCCCGCTCTTACTTTAACACTGAAGCTTTCTTT. Protein: CASSNVARSYFNTEAFF.